Sequencing of this T cell receptor beta chain was carried out in a study of blood T cell repertoires in COVID-19 (TCRdb year 2020). Turning to the overall study: Samples covering the acute and convalescent phases of COVID-19 were provided by collaborators in the United States, Italy and Spain. Sample metadata almost always included a de-identified subject ID, COVID-19 status, age in years and sex. Samples were obtained from the ongoing ImmuneRACE study (first 160 participants) and from 1,200 or so subjects provided by 6 global collaborators. The repertoires were released in a freely available public database intended as a resource for research on the immune response to SARS-CoV-2. Deeply sampled blood TCRbeta repertoires from subjects exposed to, actively infected with, or recovered from COVID-19 were included in the dataset. The prospective study material was composed of cDNA or gDNA derived from T cells, B-cell-depleted T cells, or PBMCs. Where available, HLA class I and class II types were taken from metadata supplied by the sample provider and were not determined by assay-based typing. What the research found in general, with its limitations: Clinical and demographic metadata were provided uncurated, with the amount varying by source and participant.

Enrolling through a virtual design, the prospective study's participants ranged in age from roughly 18 to 90 years and lived across about two dozen United States geographic areas. In the prospective study, cohorts were assigned on the basis of participant-reported clinical history obtained from a screening survey and a study questionnaire. For ImmuneRACE Cohort 3, a participant was defined as recovered based on two consecutive negative NP/OP PCR tests, clearance by a healthcare professional, or resolution of symptoms. Mobile phlebotomists in the prospective study collected whole blood, serum and a nasopharyngeal or oropharyngeal swab from every participant. Additional blood draws and questionnaires over an approximately 2-month period could optionally be provided by prospective study participants. Prospective study blood samples were shipped either frozen or at room temperature before DNA extraction.

TCRbeta CDR3 regions were amplified from genomic DNA by means of the immunoSEQ Assay, a bias-controlled multiplex PCR. On the study's bioinformatics: Nucleated cell counts per sample were estimated from amplification of reference gene primers within the assay. To quantify the absolute abundance of each unique TCRbeta CDR3 rearrangement, sequence reads were collapsed and filtered. For each sample, productive Simpson clonality was calculated as the square root of Simpson's diversity index across productive rearrangements. Here the immuneACCESS table is served through TCRdb, limited to in-frame sequences with V and J called. Missing clones are a known gap in these copies; in checked studies unresolved V genes cover under half, and the rest lacks a known reason. V and J calls and clone size are as listed in that table; D and trimming were resolved from the DNA. The sample table contains about 250,000 clones; only one count was recorded for 80% to 90% of them. The ten most abundant clones make up approximately 4% of the sample.

The germline V gene yields SGHRS for CDR1 and YFSETQ for CDR2. Measured from the cysteine to the phenylalanine, the CDR3 is 15 residues long. Only the CDR3 DNA stays, 45 bases, in frame from base 1. Relative to germline, V is missing 2 bases and J is missing 3 bases, with 7 bases of the junction outside any gene match. This clone was seen at least ten times. What antigen it recognizes has not been identified. The input lacks base qualities; no much larger clone sits a single base away. Recombination joined TRBV5-1 with TRBJ1-1; 7 bases in between match TRBD1. This clonotype originated in a woman younger than 45 who had recovered from COVID-19. Sequences were obtained from PBMCs or T cells enriched from blood (not recorded which). The DNA sequence reads TGCGCCAGCAGCTTTAACCTACAGGGGTACACTGAAGCTTTCTTT. It is translated as CASSFNLQGYTEAFF.